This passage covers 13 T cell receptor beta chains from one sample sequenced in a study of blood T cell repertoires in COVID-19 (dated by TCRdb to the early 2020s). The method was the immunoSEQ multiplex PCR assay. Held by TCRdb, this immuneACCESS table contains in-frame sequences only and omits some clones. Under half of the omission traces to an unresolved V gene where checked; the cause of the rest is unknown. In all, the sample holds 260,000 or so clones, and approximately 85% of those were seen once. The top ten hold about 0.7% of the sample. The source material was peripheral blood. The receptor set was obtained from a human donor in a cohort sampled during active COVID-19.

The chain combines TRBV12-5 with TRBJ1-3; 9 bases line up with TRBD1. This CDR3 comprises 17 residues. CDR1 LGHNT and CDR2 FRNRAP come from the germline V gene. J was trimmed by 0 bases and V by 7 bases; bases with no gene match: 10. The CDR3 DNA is TGTGCTAGTGACCTCCCCGGGACAGGGATCTCTGGAAACACCATATATTTT. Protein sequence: CASDLPGTGISGNTIYF.

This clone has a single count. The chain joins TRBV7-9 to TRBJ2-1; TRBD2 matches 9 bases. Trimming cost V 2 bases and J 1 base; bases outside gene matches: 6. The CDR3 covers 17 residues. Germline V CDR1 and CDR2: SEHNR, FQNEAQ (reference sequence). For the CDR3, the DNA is TGTGCCAGCAGCTTACGTGTAGCGGGAGTGTCCTACAATGAGCAGTTCTTC. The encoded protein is CASSLRVAGVSYNEQFF.

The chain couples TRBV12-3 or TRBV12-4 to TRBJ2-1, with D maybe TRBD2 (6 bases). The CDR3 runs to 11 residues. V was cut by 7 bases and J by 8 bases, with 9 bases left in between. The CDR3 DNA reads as TGTGCCAGCACCACGGGGGATGAGCAGTTCTTC. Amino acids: CASTTGDEQFF.

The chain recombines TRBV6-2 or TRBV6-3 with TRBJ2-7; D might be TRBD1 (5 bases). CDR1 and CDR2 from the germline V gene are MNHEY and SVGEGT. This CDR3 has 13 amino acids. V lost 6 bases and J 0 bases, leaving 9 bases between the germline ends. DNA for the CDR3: TGTGCCAGCAGCGACAGACGCTCCTACGAGCAGTACTTC. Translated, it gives CASSDRRSYEQYF.

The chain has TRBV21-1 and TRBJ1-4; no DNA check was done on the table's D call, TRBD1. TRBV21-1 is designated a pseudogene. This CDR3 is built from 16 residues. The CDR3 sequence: CASSLLKDRGNEKLFF. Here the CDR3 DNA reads TGTGCCAGCAGCCTTCTTAAGGACAGGGGAAATGAAAAACTGTTTTTT.

The CDR3 DNA reads as TGTGCCAGTAGTATCACAATTCAAAGGACTAGCGGGGCCTACGAGCAGTACTTC. Translating it yields CASSITIQRTSGAYEQYF. The chain couples TRBV19 to TRBJ2-7; 12 nucleotides agree with TRBD2. CDR1 LNHDA and CDR2 SQIVND come from the germline V gene (reference sequence). The CDR3 runs 18 residues. Unmatched junction bases numbered 11, after V lost 3 bases and J lost 2 bases.

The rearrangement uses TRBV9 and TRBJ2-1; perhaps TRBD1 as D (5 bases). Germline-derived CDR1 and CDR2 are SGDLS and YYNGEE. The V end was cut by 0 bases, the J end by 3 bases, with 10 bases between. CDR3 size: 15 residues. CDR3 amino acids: CASSVGQTLYNEQFF. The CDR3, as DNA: TGTGCCAGCAGCGTAGGACAGACCCTCTACAATGAGCAGTTCTTC.

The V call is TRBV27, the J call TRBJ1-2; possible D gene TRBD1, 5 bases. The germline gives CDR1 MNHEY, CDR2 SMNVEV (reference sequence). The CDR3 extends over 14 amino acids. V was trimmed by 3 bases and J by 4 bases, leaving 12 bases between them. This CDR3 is CASSFGRGSYGYTF. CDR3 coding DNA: TGTGCCAGCAGTTTTGGACGGGGGTCCTATGGCTACACCTTC.

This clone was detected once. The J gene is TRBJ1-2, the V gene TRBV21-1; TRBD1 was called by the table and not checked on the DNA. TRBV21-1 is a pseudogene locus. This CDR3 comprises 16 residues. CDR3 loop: CASTLGSGTVSYGYTF. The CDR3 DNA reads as TGTGCCAGCACCTTAGGATCCGGGACAGTAAGCTATGGCTACACCTTC.

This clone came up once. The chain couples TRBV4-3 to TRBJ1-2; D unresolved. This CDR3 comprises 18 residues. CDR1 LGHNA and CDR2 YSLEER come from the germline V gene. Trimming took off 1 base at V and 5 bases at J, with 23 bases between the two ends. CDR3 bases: TGCGCCAGCAGCCAAGCCTTGGGCGGACTTGGGCCGCTGTATGGCTACACCTTC. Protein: CASSQALGGLGPLYGYTF.

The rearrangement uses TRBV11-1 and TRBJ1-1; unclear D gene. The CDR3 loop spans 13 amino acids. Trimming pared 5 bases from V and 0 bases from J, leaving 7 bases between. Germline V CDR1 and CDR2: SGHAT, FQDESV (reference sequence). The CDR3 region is CASSQDLNTEAFF. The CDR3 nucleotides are TGTGCCAGCAGCCAGGACTTGAACACTGAAGCTTTCTTT.

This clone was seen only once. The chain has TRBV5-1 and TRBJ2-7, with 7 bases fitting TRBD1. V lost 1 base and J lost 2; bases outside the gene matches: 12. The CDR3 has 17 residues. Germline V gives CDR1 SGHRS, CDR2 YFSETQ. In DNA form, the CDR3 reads TGCGCCAGCAGCTTGTATCTGGGACAGTCAGTAACCTACGAGCAGTACTTC. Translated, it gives CASSLYLGQSVTYEQYF. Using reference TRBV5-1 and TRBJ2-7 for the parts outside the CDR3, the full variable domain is KAGVTQTPRYLIKTRGQQVTLSCSPISGHRSVSWYQQTPGQGLQFLFEYFSETQRNKGNFPGRFSGRQFSNSRSEMNVSTLELGDSALYLCASSLYLGQSVTYEQYFGPGTRLTVT.

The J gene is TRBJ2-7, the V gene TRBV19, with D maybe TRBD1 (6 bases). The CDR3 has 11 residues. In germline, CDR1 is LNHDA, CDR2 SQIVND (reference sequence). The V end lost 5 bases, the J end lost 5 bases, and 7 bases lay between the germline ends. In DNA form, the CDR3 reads TGTGCCAGTAGTGGGGGCCACGAGCAGTACTTC. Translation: CASSGGHEQYF.